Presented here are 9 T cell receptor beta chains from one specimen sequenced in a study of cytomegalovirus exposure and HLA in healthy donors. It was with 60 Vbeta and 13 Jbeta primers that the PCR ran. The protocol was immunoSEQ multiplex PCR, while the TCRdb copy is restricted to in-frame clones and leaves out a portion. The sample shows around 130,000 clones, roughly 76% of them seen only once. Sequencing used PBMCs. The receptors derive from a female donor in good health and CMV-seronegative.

In DNA, the CDR3 is TGTGCCAGCAGCCCGGGACTAGCGCTGGCAGATACGCAGTATTTT. Translated, it gives CASSPGLALADTQYF. This sequence joins TRBV7-9 and TRBJ2-3; 10 bases line up with TRBD2. Germline CDR1 reads SEHNR; CDR2 reads FQNEAQ (reference sequence). This CDR3 spans 15 amino acids. V trimming: 5 bases; J trimming: 4 bases; junction bases outside the gene matches: 6.

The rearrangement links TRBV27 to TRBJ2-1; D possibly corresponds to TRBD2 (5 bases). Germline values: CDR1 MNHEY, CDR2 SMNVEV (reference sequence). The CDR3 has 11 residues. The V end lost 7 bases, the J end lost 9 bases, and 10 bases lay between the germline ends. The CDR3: CASMEEGEQFF. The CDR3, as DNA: TGTGCCAGCATGGAGGAAGGTGAGCAGTTCTTC.

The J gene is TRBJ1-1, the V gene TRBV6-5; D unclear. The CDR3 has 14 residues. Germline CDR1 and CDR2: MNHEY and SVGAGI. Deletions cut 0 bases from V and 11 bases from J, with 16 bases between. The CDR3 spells CASSYSPGQRSAFF. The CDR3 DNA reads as TGTGCCAGCAGTTACTCCCCAGGCCAACGGTCGGCTTTCTTT.

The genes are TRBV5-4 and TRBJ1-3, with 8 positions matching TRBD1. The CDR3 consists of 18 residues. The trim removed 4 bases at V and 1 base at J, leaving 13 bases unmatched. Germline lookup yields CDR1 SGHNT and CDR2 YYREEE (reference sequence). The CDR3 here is CASSEDRGSGVSGNTIYF. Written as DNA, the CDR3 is TGTGCCAGCAGCGAAGACAGGGGCTCCGGGGTTTCTGGAAACACCATATATTTT.

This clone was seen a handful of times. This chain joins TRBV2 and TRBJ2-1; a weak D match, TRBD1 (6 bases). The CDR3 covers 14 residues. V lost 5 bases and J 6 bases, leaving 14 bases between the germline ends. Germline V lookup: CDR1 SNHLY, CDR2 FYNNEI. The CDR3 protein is CASSPLAGVNEQFF. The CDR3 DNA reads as TGTGCCAGCAGTCCTCTTGCAGGGGTCAATGAGCAGTTCTTC. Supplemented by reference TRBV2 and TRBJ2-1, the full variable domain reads EPEVTQTPSHQVTQMGQEVILRCVPISNHLYFYWYRQILGQKVEFLVSFYNNEISEKSEIFDDQFSVERPDGSNFTLKIRSTKLEDSAMYFCASSPLAGVNEQFFGPGTRLTVL.

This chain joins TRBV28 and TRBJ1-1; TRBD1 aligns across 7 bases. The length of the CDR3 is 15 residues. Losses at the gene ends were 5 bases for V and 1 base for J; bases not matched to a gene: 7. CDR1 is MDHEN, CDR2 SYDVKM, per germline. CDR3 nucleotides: TGTGCCAGCAGTCAAGGGGGCGTGGGGAACACTGAAGCTTTCTTT. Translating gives CASSQGGVGNTEAFF.

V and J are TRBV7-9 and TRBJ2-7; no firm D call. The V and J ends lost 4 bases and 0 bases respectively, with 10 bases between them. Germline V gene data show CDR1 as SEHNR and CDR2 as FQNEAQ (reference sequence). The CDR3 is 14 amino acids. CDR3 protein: CASSSPLRSYEQYF. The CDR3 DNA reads TGTGCCAGCAGCTCTCCGCTGCGCTCCTACGAGCAGTACTTC.

The CDR3 spells CASSFGQGNYEQYF. The CDR3, as DNA: TGTGCCAGCAGCTTCGGACAGGGCAACTACGAGCAGTACTTC. This chain uses TRBV5-4 with TRBJ2-7, with 8 bases that match TRBD1. Trimming cost V 2 bases and J 3 bases; bases outside gene matches: 4. Germline V gene sequence: CDR1 SGHNT, CDR2 YYREEE (reference sequence). The CDR3 has 14 residues.

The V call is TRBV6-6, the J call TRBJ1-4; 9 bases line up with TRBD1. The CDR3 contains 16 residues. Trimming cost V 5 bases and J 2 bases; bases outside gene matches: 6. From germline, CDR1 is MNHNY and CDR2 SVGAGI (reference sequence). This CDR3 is CASSRGQGVTNEKLFF. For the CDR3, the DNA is TGTGCCAGCAGTAGGGGACAGGGCGTGACTAATGAAAAACTGTTTTTT.